This T cell receptor (beta chain) was documented in a study of graft-versus-host responses after intestinal transplantation. Overall study: Recipients across the board were started on anti-thymocyte globulin induction, then kept on tacrolimus and steroids for around 3 years. Study-wide results and limits: Graft-donor T cell macrochimerism in patients accompanied high graft-versus-host to host-versus-graft clonal ratios in allografts.

Repertoires were generated with immunoSEQ multiplex PCR, while TCRdb's copy carries only in-frame clones and drops some. Of around 120,000 clones listed, about 93% were seen once; the top ten hold more than 0.09%. Germline V gives CDR1 GTSNPN, CDR2 SVGIG (reference sequence). There are 14 residues in the CDR3. V dropped 2 bases and J dropped 4 bases, with 11 bases sitting between them. On this clone: What it recognizes is unknown.

This chain connects TRBV30 to TRBJ1-4; perhaps TRBD1 as D (5 bases). This specimen consisted of unstimulated CD4+ T cells sorted from spleen or lymph node cells, obtained before intestinal transplant. The source of this sequence is a human donor who received an intestinal transplant. The chain's CDR3 is CAWSWGEVNEKLFF. CDR3 sequence (DNA): TGTGCCTGGAGTTGGGGGGAAGTTAATGAAAAACTGTTTTTT.